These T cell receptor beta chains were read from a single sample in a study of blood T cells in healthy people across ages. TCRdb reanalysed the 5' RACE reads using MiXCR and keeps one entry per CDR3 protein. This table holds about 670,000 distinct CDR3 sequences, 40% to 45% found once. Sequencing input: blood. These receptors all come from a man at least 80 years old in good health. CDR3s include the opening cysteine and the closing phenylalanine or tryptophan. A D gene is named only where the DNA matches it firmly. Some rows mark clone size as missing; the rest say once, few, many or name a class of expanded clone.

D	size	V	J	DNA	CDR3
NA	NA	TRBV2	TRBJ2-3	TGTGCCAGCAGTGTCCTACAGGGAAAGACAGATACGCAGTATTTT	CASSVLQGKTDTQYF
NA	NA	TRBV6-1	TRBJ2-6	TGTGCCACCCCGACAGGGACTAAATTCGCTGGGGCCAACGTCCTGACTTTC	CATPTGTKFAGANVLTF
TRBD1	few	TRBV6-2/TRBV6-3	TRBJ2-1	TGTGCCAGCACCAGGGGGCTTGATGAGCAGTTCTTC	CASTRGLDEQFF
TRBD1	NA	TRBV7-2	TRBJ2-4	TGTGCCAGCAGCAAAAGGACAGGGAGCTTCGAAAACATTCAGTACTTC	CASSKRTGSFENIQYF
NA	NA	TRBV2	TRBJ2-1	TGTGCCAGCAGTGAAGCGCTTCGGGGTGGTAAGCAGTTCTTC	CASSEALRGGKQFF
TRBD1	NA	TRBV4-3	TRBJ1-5	TGCGCCAGCAGCCAAATCCAGGGGGACCAGCCCCAGCATTTT	CASSQIQGDQPQHF
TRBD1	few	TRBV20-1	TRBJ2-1	TGCAGTGCCCCGACAGGGGATCGCAATGAGCAGTTCTTC	CSAPTGDRNEQFF
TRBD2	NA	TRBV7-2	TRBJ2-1	TGTGCCAGCAGCCCTAGAGCGGGGGCCTTCGGGCGGGGTGAGCAGTTCTTC	CASSPRAGAFGRGEQFF
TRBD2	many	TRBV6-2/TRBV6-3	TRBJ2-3	TGTGCCAGCAGTTACTCGACTAGCGGGAGATTCCAGTATTTT	CASSYSTSGRFQYF
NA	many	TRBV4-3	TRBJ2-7	TGCGCCAGCAGCCAAGATGTCGGGATGTGGCAGTACTTC	CASSQDVGMWQYF
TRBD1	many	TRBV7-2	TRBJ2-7	TGTGCCAGCAGCGTACCGGGACAGTTAACCTACGAGCAGTACTTC	CASSVPGQLTYEQYF